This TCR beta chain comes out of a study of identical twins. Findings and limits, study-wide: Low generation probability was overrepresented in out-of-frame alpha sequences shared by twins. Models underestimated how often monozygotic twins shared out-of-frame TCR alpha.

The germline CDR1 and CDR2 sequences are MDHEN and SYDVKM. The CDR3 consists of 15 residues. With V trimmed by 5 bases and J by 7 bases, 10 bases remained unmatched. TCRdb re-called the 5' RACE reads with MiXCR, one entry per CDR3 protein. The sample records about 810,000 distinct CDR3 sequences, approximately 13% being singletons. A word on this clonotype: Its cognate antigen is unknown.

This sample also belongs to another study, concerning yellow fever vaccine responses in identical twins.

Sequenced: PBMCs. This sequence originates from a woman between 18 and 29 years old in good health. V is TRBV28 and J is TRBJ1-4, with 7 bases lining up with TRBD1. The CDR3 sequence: CASSGDRLTAEKLFF. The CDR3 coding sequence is TGTGCCAGCAGTGGGGACAGACTGACGGCTGAAAAACTGTTTTTT.